This T cell receptor (beta chain) was found in a study of CD8+CD57+ T cells in acquired aplastic anemia. Genomic DNA constituted the template upon which TCR beta VDJ and CDR3 profiling was performed. TCRdb re-called the reads through MiXCR, storing one row per CDR3 protein. The sample lists under 350,000 distinct CDR3 sequences, roughly 61% occurring once. The length of the CDR3 is 14 residues. Per germline, CDR1 SGHAT and CDR2 FQNNGV. Trimming left V 2 bases short and J 10 bases short, with 12 bases between. All patients picked for sequencing had shown, by flow cytometry, an expansion of CD8+CD57+ cells.

The sequencing input was sorted CD4+, CD8+, or CD8+CD57+ T cells (not recorded which) from PBMCs. The sequence was obtained from a human donor with aplastic anemia. This chain joins TRBV11-2 and TRBJ1-6; no clear D. In nucleotides, the CDR3 is TGTGCCAGCAGCTTACTAGGGTATGGCTCACCCCTCCACTTT. Translation: CASSLLGYGSPLHF.